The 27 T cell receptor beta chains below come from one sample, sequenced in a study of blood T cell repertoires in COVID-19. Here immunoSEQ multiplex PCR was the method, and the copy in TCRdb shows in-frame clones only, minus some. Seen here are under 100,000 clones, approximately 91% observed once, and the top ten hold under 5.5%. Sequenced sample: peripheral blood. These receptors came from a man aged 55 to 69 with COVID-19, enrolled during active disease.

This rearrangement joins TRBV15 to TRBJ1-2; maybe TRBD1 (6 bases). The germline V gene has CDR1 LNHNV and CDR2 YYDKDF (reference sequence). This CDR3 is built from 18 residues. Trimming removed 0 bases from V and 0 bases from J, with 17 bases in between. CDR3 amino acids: CATSRDRGALLANYGYTF. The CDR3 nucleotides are TGTGCCACCAGCAGAGATCGGGGGGCTCTTCTAGCTAACTATGGCTACACCTTC.

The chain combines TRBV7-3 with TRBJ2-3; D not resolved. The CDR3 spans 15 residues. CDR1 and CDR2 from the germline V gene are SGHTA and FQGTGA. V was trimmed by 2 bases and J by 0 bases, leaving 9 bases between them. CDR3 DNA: TGTGCCAGCAGCTTATCGGCAGGAAGCACAGATACGCAGTATTTT. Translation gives CASSLSAGSTDTQYF.

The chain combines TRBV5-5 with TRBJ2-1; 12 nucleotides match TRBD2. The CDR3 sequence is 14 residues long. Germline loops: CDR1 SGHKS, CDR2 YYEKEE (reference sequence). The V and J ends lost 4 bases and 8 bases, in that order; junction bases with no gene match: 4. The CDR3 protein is CASSRLAGDDEQFF. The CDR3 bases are TGTGCCAGCAGCAGACTAGCGGGAGATGATGAGCAGTTCTTC.

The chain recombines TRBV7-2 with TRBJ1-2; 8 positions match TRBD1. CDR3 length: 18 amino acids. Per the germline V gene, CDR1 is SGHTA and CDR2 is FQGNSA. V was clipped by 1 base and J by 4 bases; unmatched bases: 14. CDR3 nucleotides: TGTGCCAGCAGCTTAGTGTCCGGGACAGGCCTAGTTGGCTATGGCTACACCTTC. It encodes CASSLVSGTGLVGYGYTF.

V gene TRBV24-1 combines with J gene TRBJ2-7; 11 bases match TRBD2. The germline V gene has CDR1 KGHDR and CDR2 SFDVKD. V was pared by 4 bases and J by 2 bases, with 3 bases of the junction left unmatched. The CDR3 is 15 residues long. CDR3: CATSDSTSGTYEQYF. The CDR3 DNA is TGTGCCACCAGTGACTCGACTAGCGGGACCTACGAGCAGTACTTC.

The CDR3 DNA follows: TGTGCCAGCAGCTTAGTAGTTGGTGGAAACACCATATATTTT. Translation gives CASSLVVGGNTIYF. The V and J genes are TRBV7-6 and TRBJ1-3; D uncertain. The V gene lost 1 base and the J gene lost 3 bases, with 7 bases spanning the gap. The CDR3 length is 14 residues. Per the germline V gene, CDR1 is SGHVS and CDR2 is FNYEAQ.

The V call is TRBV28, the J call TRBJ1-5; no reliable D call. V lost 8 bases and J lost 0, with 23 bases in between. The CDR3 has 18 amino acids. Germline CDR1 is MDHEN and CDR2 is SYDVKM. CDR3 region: CASRDPQTPPYSNQPQHF. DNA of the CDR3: TGTGCCAGCCGGGATCCCCAGACCCCCCCCTATAGCAATCAGCCCCAGCATTTT.

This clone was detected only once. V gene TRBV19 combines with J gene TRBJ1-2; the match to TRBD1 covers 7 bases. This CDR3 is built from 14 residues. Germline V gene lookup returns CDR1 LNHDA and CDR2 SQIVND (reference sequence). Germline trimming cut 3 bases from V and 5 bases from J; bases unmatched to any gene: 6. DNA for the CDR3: TGTGCCAGTAGTATCTCGACAGGGACGTATGGCTACACCTTC. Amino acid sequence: CASSISTGTYGYTF.

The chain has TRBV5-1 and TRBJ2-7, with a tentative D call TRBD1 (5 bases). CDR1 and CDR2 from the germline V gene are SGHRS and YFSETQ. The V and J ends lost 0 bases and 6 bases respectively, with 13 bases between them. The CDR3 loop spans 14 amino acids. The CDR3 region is CASSLVADRGEQYF. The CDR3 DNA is TGCGCCAGCAGCTTGGTTGCTGATAGGGGCGAGCAGTACTTC.

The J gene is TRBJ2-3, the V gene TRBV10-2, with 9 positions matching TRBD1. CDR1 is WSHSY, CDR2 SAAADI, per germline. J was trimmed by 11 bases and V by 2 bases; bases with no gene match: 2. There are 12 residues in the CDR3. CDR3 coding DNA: TGCGCCAGCAGTGAGCCGGGACAGGGGCAGTATTTT. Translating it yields CASSEPGQGQYF.

The CDR3 spells CAISESRGGSGNTIYF. CDR3 in DNA: TGTGCCATCAGTGAGTCGCGGGGGGGCTCTGGAAACACCATATATTTT. V usage is TRBV10-3 and J usage is TRBJ1-3; maybe TRBD1 (5 bases). The CDR3 sequence is 16 residues long. Germline values: CDR1 ENHRY, CDR2 SYGVKD. V was trimmed by 0 bases and J by 0 bases, leaving 9 bases between them.

CDR3: CASSPQRLGFGGSRENIQYF. Written as DNA, the CDR3 is TGTGCCAGCAGCCCCCAGCGACTAGGTTTCGGGGGGAGTAGGGAAAACATTCAGTACTTC. The chain carries TRBV6-6 and TRBJ2-4; 7 bases map to TRBD2. The germline V gene encodes CDR1 MNHNY and CDR2 SVGAGI (reference sequence). Unmatched junction bases numbered 25, after V lost 6 bases and J lost 5 bases. The CDR3 is 20 amino acids.

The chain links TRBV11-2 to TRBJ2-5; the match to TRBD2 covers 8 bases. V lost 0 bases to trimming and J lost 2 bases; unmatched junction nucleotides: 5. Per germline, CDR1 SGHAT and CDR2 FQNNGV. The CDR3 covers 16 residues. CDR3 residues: CASSLEAGGGQETQYF. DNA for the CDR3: TGTGCCAGCAGCTTAGAGGCGGGAGGAGGGCAAGAGACCCAGTACTTC.

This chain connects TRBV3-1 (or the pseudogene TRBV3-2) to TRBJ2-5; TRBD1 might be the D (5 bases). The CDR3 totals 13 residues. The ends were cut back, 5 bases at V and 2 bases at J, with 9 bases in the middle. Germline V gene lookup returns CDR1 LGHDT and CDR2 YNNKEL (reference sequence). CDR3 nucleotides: TGTGCCAGCAGCGGAAGGGGTCAAGAGACCCAGTACTTC. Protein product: CASSGRGQETQYF.

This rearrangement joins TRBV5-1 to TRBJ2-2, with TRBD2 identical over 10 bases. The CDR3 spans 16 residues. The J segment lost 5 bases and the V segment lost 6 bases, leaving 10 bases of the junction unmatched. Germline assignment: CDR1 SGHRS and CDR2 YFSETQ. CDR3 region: CASKASGSLGTGELFF. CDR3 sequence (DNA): TGCGCCAGCAAGGCTAGCGGGAGTTTGGGGACCGGGGAGCTGTTTTTT.

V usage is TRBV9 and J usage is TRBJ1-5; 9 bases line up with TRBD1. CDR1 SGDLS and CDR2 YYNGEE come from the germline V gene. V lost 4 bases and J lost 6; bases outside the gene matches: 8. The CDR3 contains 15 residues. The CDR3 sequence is CASSTGTGRGQPQHF. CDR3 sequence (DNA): TGTGCCAGCAGCACCGGGACAGGGAGAGGTCAGCCCCAGCATTTT.

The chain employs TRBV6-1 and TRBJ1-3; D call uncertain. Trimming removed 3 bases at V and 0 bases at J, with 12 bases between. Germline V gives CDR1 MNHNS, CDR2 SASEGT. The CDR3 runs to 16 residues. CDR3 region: CASSEVHAFSGNTIYF. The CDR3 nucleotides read TGTGCCAGCAGTGAGGTACATGCCTTCTCTGGAAACACCATATATTTT.

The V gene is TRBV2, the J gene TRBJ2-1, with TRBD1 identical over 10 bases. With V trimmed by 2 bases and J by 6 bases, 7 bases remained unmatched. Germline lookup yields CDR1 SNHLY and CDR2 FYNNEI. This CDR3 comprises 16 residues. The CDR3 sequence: CASSELATGGPNEQFF. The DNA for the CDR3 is TGTGCCAGCAGTGAATTAGCGACAGGGGGCCCCAATGAGCAGTTCTTC.

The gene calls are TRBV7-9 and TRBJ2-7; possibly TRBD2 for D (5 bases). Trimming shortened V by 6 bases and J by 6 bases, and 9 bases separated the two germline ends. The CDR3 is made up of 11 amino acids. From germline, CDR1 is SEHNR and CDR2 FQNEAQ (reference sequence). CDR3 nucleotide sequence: TGTGCCAGCAGTTTCGAGGGCGAGCAGTACTTC. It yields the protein CASSFEGEQYF.

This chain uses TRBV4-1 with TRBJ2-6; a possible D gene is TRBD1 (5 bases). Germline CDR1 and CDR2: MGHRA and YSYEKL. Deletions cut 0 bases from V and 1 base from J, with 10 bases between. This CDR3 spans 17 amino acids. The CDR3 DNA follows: TGCGCCAGCAGCCAAGAAGGGGCAGGGTCTGGGGCCAACGTCCTGACTTTC. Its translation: CASSQEGAGSGANVLTF.

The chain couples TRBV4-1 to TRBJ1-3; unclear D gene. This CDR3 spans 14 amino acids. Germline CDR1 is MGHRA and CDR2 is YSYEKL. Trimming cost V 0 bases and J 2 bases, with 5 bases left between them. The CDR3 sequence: CASSQDRAGNTIYF. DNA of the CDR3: TGCGCCAGCAGCCAAGACCGGGCTGGAAACACCATATATTTT.

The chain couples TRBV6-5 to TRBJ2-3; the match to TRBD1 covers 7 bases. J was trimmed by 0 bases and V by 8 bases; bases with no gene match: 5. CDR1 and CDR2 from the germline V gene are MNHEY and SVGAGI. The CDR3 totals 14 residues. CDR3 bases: TGTGCCAGCCGTAGGGGGCAGAGCACAGATACGCAGTATTTT. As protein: CASRRGQSTDTQYF.

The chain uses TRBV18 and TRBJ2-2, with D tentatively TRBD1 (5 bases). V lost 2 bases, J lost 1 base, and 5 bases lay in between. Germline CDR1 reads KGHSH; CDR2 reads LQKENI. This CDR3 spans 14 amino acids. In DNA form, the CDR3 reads TGTGCCAGCTCACCAGGACAGAACACCGGGGAGCTGTTTTTT. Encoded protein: CASSPGQNTGELFF.

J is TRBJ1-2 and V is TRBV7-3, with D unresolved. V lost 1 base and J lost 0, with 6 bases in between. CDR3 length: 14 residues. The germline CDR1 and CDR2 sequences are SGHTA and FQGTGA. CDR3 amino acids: CASSLRRTNYGYTF. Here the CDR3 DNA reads TGTGCCAGCAGCTTAAGGAGGACTAACTATGGCTACACCTTC.

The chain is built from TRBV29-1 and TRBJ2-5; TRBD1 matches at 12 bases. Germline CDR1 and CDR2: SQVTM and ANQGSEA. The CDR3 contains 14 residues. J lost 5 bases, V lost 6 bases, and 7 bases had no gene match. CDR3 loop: CSVEGTGGGETQYF. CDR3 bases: TGCAGCGTAGAGGGGACAGGGGGCGGGGAGACCCAGTACTTC.

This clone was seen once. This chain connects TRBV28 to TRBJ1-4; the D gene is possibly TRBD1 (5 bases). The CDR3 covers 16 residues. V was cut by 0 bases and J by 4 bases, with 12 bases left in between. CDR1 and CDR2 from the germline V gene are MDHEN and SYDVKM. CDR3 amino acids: CASSLWAGGYNEKLFF. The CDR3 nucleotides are TGTGCCAGCAGTTTATGGGCGGGGGGGTATAATGAAAAACTGTTTTTT. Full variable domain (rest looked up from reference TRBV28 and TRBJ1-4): DVKVTQSSRYLVKRTGEKVFLECVQDMDHENMFWYRQDPGLGLRLIYFSYDVKMKEKGDIPEGYSVSREKKERFSLILESASTNQTSMYLCASSLWAGGYNEKLFFGSGTQLSVL.

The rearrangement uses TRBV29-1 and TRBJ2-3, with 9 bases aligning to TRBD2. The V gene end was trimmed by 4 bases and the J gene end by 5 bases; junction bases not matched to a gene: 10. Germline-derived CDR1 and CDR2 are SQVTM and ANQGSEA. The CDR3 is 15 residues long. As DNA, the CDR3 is TGCAGCGTTGGGGGGGTAGCGGGAGAGTTAGATACGCAGTATTTT. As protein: CSVGGVAGELDTQYF.